The TCR beta chain described here comes from a study of CD8+ T cells in alopecia areata. Trimming removed 3 bases from V and 8 bases from J, with 9 bases in between. This CDR3 region has 11 residues. Germline values: CDR1 SQVTM, CDR2 ANQGSEA. Reverse transcribed after extraction, RNA yielded cDNA as the sequencing template. TCRdb keeps only in-frame clones here, not all; method: immunoSEQ multiplex PCR. The profile shows fewer than 250,000 clones, 60% to 70% of them singletons. Treatment described: oral pan-JAK inhibitor, 5-10 mg twice daily. This sample comprised CD4+ T cells sorted from blood, obtained at week 4, from a patient treated with tofacitinib. The receptor was derived from a human donor with alopecia areata. The V gene is TRBV29-1, the J gene TRBJ2-3; D unresolved. CDR3 region: CSVEGLATQYF. CDR3 DNA: TGCAGCGTTGAGGGTTTAGCTACGCAGTATTTT.